The following is a T cell receptor beta chain sequence with its context. This entry belongs to a study of long-term antiretroviral therapy in people with HIV. This CDR3 has 14 residues. CDR1 and CDR2 (germline): MNHEY, SVGAGI. The V and J ends lost 4 bases and 0 bases respectively, with 9 bases between them. Running of the v3.0 immunoSEQ assay took place at survey level. Method: immunoSEQ multiplex PCR; TCRdb's copy keeps in-frame clones and lacks some. This table holds about 17,000 clones, about 78% found once. This receptor was identified in a woman aged 45 to 65 with HIV. The V and J genes are TRBV6-5 and TRBJ1-1, with a weak D call TRBD1 (6 bases). This specimen consisted of unsorted PBMCs, obtained 0.3 years after starting antiretroviral therapy. The CDR3 nucleotides are TGTGCCAGCAGTTTAAGGGGGGTGAACACTGAAGCTTTCTTT. Protein sequence: CASSLRGVNTEAFF.